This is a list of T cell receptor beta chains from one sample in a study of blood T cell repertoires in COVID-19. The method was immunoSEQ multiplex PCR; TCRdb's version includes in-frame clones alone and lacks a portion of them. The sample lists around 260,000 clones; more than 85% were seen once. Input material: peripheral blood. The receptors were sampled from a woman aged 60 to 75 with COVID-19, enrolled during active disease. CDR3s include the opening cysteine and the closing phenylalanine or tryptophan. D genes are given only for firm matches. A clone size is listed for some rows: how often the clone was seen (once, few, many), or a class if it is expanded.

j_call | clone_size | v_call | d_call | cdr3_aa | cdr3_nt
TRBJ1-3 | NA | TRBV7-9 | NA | CASSTGGRIYF | TGTGCCAGCAGCACCGGAGGCCGTATATATTTT
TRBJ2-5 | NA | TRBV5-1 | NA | CASSISGYRETQYF | TGCGCCAGCAGCATCTCAGGGTATAGGGAGACCCAGTACTTC
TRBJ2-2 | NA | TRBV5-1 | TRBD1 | CASSLATGGPRGTGELFF | TGCGCCAGCAGCTTGGCTACAGGGGGCCCTCGAGGCACCGGGGAGCTGTTTTTT
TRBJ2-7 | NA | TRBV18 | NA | CASSLPGVDYEQYF | TGTGCCAGCTCATTACCAGGGGTCGACTACGAGCAGTACTTC
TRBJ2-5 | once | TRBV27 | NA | CASSLSTGITQETQYF | TGTGCCAGCAGTTTATCGACGGGGATTACACAAGAGACCCAGTACTTC
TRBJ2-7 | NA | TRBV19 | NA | CASSRQLAYEQYF | TGTGCCAGTAGTAGACAGTTGGCCTACGAGCAGTACTTC
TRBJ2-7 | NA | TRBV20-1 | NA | CSANKPPEQYF | TGCAGTGCTAATAAGCCGCCCGAGCAGTACTTC
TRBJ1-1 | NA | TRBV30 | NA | CAWSVAPKRDTEAFF | TGTGCCTGGAGTGTAGCCCCCAAACGGGACACTGAAGCTTTCTTT
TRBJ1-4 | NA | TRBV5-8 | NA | CASSLGRSNEKLFF | TGTGCCAGCAGCTTGGGCAGATCGAATGAAAAACTGTTTTTT
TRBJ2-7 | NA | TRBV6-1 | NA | CASSEWRYEQYF | TGTGCCAGCAGTGAATGGAGGTACGAGCAGTACTTC
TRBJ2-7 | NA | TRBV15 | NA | CATSRGPTSEQYF | TGTGCCACCAGCAGAGGCCCGACAAGTGAGCAGTACTTC
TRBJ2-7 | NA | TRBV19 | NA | CASSIDTITYEQYF | TGTGCCAGTAGTATTGACACAATTACCTACGAGCAGTACTTC
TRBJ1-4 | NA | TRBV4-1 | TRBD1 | CASSRTGGEKLFF | TGCGCCAGCAGCCGGACAGGGGGTGAAAAACTGTTTTTT
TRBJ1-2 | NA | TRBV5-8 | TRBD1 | CASSLVGFTGDYGYTF | TGTGCCAGCAGCTTGGTGGGGTTTACAGGGGACTATGGCTACACCTTC
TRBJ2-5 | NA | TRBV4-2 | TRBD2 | CASSQARIGGQETQYF | TGTGCCAGCAGCCAAGCCCGGATCGGGGGGCAAGAGACCCAGTACTTC
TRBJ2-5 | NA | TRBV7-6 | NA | CASSRTRGETQYF | TGTGCCAGCAGCCGAACTAGGGGGGAGACCCAGTACTTC
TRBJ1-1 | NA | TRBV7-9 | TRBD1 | CASRRTGTNTEAFF | TGTGCCAGTAGAAGGACAGGGACGAACACTGAAGCTTTCTTT
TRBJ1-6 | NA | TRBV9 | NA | CASSPSGQGNSPLHF | TGTGCCAGCAGCCCCTCAGGGCAGGGGAATTCACCCCTCCACTTT
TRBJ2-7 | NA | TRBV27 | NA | CASSLSYNSYEQYF | TGTGCCAGCAGTTTAAGTTACAACTCCTACGAGCAGTACTTC
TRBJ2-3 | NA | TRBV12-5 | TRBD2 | CASGLGTSGRPSTDTQYF | TGTGCTAGTGGTTTGGGGACTAGCGGGAGGCCTAGCACAGATACGCAGTATTTT
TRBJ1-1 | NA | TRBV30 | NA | CAWSVSIRSTEAFF | TGTGCCTGGAGTGTATCGATCAGAAGCACTGAAGCTTTCTTT
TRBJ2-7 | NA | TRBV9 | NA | CASSVGSHTAYEQYF | TGTGCCAGCAGCGTCGGGAGTCACACCGCCTACGAGCAGTACTTC